The clone carrying this T cell receptor beta chain was found once. Measured with immunoSEQ multiplex PCR; TCRdb has only the in-frame clones, and not every one. The profile shows 90,000 to 150,000 clones, less than 90% of them singletons. This CDR3 region has 14 residues. Germline V gives CDR1 LNHDA, CDR2 SQIVND (reference sequence). The V end lost 6 bases, the J end lost 4 bases, and 15 bases lay between the germline ends. This sample was included in a study of blood T cell repertoires in COVID-19. About the study: The analysed material was cDNA or gDNA that came from T cells, B-cell-depleted T cells, or PBMCs.

This receptor was identified in a man older than 75 with acute or convalescent COVID-19. Sequencing was performed on peripheral blood. The V call is TRBV19, the J call TRBJ1-1, with no clear D. CDR3: CASRTAWRGTEAFF. DNA for the CDR3: TGTGCCAGTAGAACCGCGTGGCGGGGCACTGAAGCTTTCTTT.